These T cell receptor beta chains were read from a single sample in a study of T-cell reconstitution after alpha-beta-depleted transplantation in children. TCRdb re-derived calls from the PCR reads in MiXCR, one entry per CDR3 protein. The sample lists approximately 500,000 distinct CDR3 sequences; over 25% were seen once. The sequenced sample was PBMCs, obtained before TCRalphabeta/CD19-depleted stem cell transplant. The receptors here all came from a boy under three years old with Wiskott-Aldrich syndrome, due to receive a stem cell transplant. CDR3s include the opening cysteine and the closing phenylalanine or tryptophan. The D gene is left open where the match is weak. Only part of the rows carry a size: once, few, many, or a class if the clone is expanded.

>few|TRBD1|TRBJ1-4|TRBV12-3/TRBV12-4
TGTGCCAGCAGTTTATTTTCGGACAGGGGTAATGAAAAACTGTTTTTT
CASSLFSDRGNEKLFF
>few|-|TRBJ1-1|TRBV28
TGTGCCAGCAGTTTATCTTACGGGGACACTGAAGCTTTCTTT
CASSLSYGDTEAFF
>few|-|TRBJ2-2|TRBV10-3
TGTGCCATCAGTGAGCTAAGCGGAGCGGGCACCGGGGAGCTGTTTTTT
CAISELSGAGTGELFF
>-|TRBD2|TRBJ2-7|TRBV27
TGTGCCAGCAGTCGCGGGAGAACAAACGAGCAGTACTTC
CASSRGRTNEQYF
>-|TRBD2|TRBJ2-7|TRBV5-1
TGCGCCAGCTCGAGCGGGGGCGACGAGCAGTACTTC
CASSSGGDEQYF
>few|TRBD1|TRBJ2-7|TRBV29-1
TGCAGCGTAGGGACAGGGCCCTACGAGCAGTACTTC
CSVGTGPYEQYF
>-|-|TRBJ2-7|TRBV5-1
TGCGCCAGCAGCTTGGACCAGCCGGTCGAGCAGTACTTC
CASSLDQPVEQYF
>-|TRBD2|TRBJ2-1|TRBV12-3/TRBV12-4
TGTGCCAGCAGTCTACTGACTAGCGGGAGAATCAATGAGCAGTTCTTC
CASSLLTSGRINEQFF
>-|-|TRBJ1-3|TRBV5-6
TGTGCCAGCAGCTTTACCTCAGGGCCGGGAAACACCATATATTTT
CASSFTSGPGNTIYF
>-|-|TRBJ2-5|TRBV7-8
TGTGCCAGCAGCTTAAGCGGAGTCCCTTCAGAGACCCAGTACTTC
CASSLSGVPSETQYF
>-|-|TRBJ1-6|TRBV5-6
TGTGCCAGCAGCCTGGACGGAGGGAATTCACCCCTCCACTTT
CASSLDGGNSPLHF
>-|TRBD2|TRBJ2-1|TRBV9
TGTGCCAGCAGTCGGCAGGCGGGGGACAATGAGCAGTTCTTC
CASSRQAGDNEQFF
>-|-|TRBJ1-2|TRBV5-1
TGCGCCAGCAGCTTGGTATTCAAACAGGACGGCTACACCTTC
CASSLVFKQDGYTF
>few|-|TRBJ1-2|TRBV5-1
TGCGCCAGCAGCCCGGGCTCCAACTATGGCTACACCTTC
CASSPGSNYGYTF
>few|TRBD1|TRBJ1-5|TRBV28
TGTGCCAGCCTCCACAGGGGTCGTCAGCCCCAGCATTTT
CASLHRGRQPQHF
>few|-|TRBJ1-1|TRBV29-1
TGCAGCGTGGTCGAGGAGGCCACTGAAGCTTTCTTT
CSVVEEATEAFF
>-|-|TRBJ1-5|TRBV29-1
TGCAGCGTTGGGGCAGGTTCCAATCAGCCCCAGCATTTT
CSVGAGSNQPQHF
>few|TRBD1|TRBJ1-5|TRBV20-1
TGCAGTGCTAGGGACAGGGGGATTGTTCAGCCCCAGCATTTT
CSARDRGIVQPQHF
>-|-|TRBJ2-3|TRBV29-1
TGCAGCGCCAACGGAGATACCAACACAGATACGCAGTATTTT
CSANGDTNTDTQYF
>few|-|TRBJ2-7|TRBV12-3/TRBV12-4
TGTGCCAGCAGTTTAGTCGTGGGGGGCTCTCGGGACTACGAGCAGTACTTC
CASSLVVGGSRDYEQYF